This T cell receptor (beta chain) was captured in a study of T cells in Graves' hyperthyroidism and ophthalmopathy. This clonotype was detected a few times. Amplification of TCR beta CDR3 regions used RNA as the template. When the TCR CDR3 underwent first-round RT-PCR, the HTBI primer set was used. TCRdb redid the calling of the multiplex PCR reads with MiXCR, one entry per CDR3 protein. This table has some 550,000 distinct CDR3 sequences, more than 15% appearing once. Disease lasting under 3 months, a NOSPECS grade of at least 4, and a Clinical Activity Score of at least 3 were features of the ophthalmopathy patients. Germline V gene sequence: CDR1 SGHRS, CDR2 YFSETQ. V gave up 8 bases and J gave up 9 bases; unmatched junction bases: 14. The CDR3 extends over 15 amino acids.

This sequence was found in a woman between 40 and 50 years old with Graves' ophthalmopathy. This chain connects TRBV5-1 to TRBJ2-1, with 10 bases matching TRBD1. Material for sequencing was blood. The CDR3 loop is CASSRGTGESTEQFF. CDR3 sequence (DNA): TGCGCCAGTTCCCGGGGGACAGGGGAAAGTACTGAGCAGTTCTTC. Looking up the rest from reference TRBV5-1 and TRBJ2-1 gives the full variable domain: KAGVTQTPRYLIKTRGQQVTLSCSPISGHRSVSWYQQTPGQGLQFLFEYFSETQRNKGNFPGRFSGRQFSNSRSEMNVSTLELGDSALYLCASSRGTGESTEQFFGPGTRLTVL.